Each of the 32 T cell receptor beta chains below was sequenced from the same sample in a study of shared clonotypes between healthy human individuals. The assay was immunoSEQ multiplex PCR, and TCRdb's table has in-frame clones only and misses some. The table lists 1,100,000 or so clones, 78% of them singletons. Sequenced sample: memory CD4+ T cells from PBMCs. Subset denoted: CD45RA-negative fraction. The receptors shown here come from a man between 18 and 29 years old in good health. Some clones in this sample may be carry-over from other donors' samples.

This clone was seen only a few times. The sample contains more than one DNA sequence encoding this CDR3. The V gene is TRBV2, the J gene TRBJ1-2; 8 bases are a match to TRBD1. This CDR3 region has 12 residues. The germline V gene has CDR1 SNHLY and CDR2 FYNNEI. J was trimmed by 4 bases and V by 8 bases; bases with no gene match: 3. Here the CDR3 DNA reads TGTGCCAGCCGGCAGGGGGCCTATGGCTACACCTTC. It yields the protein CASRQGAYGYTF.

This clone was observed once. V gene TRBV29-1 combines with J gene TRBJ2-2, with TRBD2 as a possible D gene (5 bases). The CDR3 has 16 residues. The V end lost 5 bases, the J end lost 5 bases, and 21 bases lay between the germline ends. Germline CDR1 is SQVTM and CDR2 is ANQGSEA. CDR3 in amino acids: CSVKVGAAYPTGELFF. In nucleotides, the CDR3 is TGCAGCGTTAAAGTGGGAGCAGCTTATCCGACCGGGGAGCTGTTTTTT.

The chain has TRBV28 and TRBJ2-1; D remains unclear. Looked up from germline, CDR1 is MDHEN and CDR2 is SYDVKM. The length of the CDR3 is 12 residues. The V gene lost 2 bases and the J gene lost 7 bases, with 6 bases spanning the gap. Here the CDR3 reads CASSLVLNEQFF. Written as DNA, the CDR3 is TGTGCCAGCAGTTTAGTCCTAAATGAGCAGTTCTTC.

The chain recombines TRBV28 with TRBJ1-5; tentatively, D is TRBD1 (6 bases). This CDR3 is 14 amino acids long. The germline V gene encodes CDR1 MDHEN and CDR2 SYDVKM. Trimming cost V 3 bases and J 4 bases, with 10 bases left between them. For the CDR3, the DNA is TGTGCCAGCAGTTTTGGACAGATTAATCAGCCCCAGCATTTT. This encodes CASSFGQINQPQHF.

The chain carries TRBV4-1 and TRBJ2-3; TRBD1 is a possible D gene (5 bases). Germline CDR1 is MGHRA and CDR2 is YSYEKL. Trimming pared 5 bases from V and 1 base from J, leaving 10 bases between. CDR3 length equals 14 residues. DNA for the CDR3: TGCGCCAGCAGCTTGGGGCAGGGCACAGATACGCAGTATTTT. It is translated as CASSLGQGTDTQYF.

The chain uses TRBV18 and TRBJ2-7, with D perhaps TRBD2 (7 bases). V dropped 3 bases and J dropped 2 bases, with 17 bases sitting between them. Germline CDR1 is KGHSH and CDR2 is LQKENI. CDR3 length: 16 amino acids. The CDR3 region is CASSPGGGAPPYEQYF. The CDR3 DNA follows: TGTGCCAGCTCACCGGGTGGGGGGGCGCCCCCCTACGAGCAGTACTTC. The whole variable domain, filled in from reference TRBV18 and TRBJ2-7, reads NAGVMQNPRHLVRRRGQEARLRCSPMKGHSHVYWYRQLPEEGLKFMVYLQKENIIDESGMPKERFSAEFPKEGPSILRIQQVVRGDSAAYFCASSPGGGAPPYEQYFGPGTRLTVT.

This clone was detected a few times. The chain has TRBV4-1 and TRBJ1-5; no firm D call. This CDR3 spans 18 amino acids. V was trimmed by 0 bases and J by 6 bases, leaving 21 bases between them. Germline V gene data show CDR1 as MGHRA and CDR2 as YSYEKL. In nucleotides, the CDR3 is TGCGCCAGCAGCCAAGATGAGGCTGGACCGAGGATTGGTCAGCCCCAGCATTTT. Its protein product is CASSQDEAGPRIGQPQHF.

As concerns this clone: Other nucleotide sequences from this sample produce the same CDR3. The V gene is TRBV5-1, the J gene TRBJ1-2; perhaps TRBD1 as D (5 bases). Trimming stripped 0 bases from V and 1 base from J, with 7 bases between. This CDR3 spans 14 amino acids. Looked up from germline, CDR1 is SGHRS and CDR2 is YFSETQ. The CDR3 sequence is CASSLADSNYGYTF. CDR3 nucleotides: TGCGCCAGCAGCTTGGCCGACAGTAACTATGGCTACACCTTC.

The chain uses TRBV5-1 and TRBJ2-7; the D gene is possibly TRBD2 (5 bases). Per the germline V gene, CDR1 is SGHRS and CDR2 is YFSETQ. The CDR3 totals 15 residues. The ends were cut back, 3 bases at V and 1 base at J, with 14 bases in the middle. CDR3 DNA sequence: TGCGCCAGCAGCTCAGGACTGTTACCGTCCTACGAGCAGTACTTC. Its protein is CASSSGLLPSYEQYF. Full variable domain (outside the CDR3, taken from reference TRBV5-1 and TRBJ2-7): KAGVTQTPRYLIKTRGQQVTLSCSPISGHRSVSWYQQTPGQGLQFLFEYFSETQRNKGNFPGRFSGRQFSNSRSEMNVSTLELGDSALYLCASSSGLLPSYEQYFGPGTRLTVT.

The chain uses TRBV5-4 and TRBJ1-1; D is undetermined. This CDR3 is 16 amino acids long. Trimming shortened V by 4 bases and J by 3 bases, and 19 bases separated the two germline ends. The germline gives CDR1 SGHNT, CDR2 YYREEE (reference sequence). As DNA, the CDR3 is TGTGCCAGCAGCCTCGAGGAGCTCGCTTGGGACACTGAAGCTTTCTTT. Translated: CASSLEELAWDTEAFF.

This chain's CDR3 is CASSWVLAGGPREQYF. The CDR3 DNA is TGTGCCAGCAGCTGGGTCTTAGCGGGGGGCCCGCGCGAGCAGTACTTC. V gene TRBV5-6 combines with J gene TRBJ2-7; TRBD2 matches 10 bases. From germline, CDR1 is SGHDT and CDR2 YYEEEE. Losses at the gene ends were 3 bases for V and 6 bases for J; bases not matched to a gene: 12. CDR3 length equals 16 residues.

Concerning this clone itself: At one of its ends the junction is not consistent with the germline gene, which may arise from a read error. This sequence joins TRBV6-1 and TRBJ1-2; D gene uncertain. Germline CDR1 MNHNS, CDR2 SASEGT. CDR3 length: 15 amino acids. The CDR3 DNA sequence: TGTGCCAGCAGTGAAGTTCTTCGGTTAAACTATGGCTACACCTTT. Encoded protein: CASSEVLRLNYGYTF.

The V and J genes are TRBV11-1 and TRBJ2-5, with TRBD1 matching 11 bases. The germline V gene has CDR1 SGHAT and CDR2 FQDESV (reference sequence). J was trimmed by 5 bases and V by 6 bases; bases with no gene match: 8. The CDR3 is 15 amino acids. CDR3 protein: CASSLGTGGRETQYF. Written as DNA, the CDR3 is TGTGCCAGCAGTCTTGGGACAGGGGGTAGGGAGACCCAGTACTTC.

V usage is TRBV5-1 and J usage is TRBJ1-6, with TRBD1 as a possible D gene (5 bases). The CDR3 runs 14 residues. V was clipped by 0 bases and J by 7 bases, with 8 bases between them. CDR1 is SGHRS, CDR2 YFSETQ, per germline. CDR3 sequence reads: CASSLGQWNSPLHF. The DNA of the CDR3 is TGCGCCAGCAGCTTGGGACAGTGGAATTCACCCCTCCACTTT. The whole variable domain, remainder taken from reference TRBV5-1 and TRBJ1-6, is KAGVTQTPRYLIKTRGQQVTLSCSPISGHRSVSWYQQTPGQGLQFLFEYFSETQRNKGNFPGRFSGRQFSNSRSEMNVSTLELGDSALYLCASSLGQWNSPLHFGNGTRLTVT.

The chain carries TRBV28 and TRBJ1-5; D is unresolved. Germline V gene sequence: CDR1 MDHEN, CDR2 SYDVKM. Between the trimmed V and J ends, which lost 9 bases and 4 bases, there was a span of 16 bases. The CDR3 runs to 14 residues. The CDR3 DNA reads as TGTGCCAGTCAAAGGGTTTCGGGAAATCAGCCCCAGCATTTT. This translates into CASQRVSGNQPQHF.

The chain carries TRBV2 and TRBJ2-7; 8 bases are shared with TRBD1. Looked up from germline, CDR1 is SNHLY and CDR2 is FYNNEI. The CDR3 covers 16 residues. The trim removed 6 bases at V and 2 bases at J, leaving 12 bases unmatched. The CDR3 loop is CASRPQTGTGTYEQYF. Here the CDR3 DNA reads TGTGCCAGCAGACCCCAAACCGGGACAGGTACCTACGAGCAGTACTTC. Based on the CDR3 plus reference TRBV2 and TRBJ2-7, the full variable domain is EPEVTQTPSHQVTQMGQEVILRCVPISNHLYFYWYRQILGQKVEFLVSFYNNEISEKSEIFDDQFSVERPDGSNFTLKIRSTKLEDSAMYFCASRPQTGTGTYEQYFGPGTRLTVT.

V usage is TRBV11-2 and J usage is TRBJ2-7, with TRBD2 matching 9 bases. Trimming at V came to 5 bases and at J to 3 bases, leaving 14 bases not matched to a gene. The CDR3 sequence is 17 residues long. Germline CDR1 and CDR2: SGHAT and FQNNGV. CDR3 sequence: CASSRRVSGSVIYEQYF. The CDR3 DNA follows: TGTGCCAGCAGCCGGCGGGTTAGCGGGAGTGTGATCTACGAGCAGTACTTC. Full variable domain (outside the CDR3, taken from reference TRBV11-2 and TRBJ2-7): EAGVAQSPRYKIIEKRQSVAFWCNPISGHATLYWYQQILGQGPKLLIQFQNNGVVDDSQLPKDRFSAERLKGVDSTLKIQPAKLEDSAVYLCASSRRVSGSVIYEQYFGPGTRLTVT.

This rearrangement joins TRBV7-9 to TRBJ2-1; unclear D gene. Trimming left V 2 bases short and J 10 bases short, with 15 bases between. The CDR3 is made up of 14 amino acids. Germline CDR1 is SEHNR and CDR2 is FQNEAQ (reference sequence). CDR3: CASSLRDGVSEQFF. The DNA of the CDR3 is TGTGCCAGCAGCTTAAGGGATGGGGTATCCGAGCAGTTCTTC.

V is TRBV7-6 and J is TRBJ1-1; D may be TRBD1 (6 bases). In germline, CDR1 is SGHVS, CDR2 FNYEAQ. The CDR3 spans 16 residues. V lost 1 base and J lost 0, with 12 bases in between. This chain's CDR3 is CASSLDAGQMNTEAFF. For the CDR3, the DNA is TGTGCCAGCAGCTTAGACGCAGGACAGATGAACACTGAAGCTTTCTTT.

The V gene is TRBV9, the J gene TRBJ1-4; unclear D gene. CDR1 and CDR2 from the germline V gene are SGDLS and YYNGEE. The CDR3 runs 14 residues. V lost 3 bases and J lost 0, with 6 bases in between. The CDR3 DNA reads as TGTGCCAGCAGCGGGCAGCCAACTAATGAAAAACTGTTTTTT. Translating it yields CASSGQPTNEKLFF.

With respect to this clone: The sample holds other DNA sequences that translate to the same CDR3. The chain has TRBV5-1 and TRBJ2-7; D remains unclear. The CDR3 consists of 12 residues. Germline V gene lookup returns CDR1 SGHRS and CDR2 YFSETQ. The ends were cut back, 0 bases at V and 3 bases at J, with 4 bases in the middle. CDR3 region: CASSLEGYEQYF. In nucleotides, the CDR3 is TGCGCCAGCAGCTTGGAGGGCTACGAGCAGTACTTC.

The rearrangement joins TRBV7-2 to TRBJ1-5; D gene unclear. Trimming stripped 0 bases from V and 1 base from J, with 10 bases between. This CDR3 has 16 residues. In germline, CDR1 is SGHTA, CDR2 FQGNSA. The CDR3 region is CASSLASSGSNQPQHF. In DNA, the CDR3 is TGTGCCAGCAGCTTAGCCTCCTCGGGGAGCAATCAGCCCCAGCATTTT.

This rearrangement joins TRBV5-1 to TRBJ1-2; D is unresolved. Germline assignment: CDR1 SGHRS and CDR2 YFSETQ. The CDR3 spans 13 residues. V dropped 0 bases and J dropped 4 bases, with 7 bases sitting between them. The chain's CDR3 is CASSLGGGYGYTF. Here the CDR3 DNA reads TGCGCCAGCAGCTTGGGAGGCGGCTATGGCTACACCTTC.

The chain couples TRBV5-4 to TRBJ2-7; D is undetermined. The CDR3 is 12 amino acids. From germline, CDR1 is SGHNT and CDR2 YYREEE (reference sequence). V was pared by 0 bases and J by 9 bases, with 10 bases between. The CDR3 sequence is CASSLVGETQYF. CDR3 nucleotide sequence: TGTGCCAGCAGCTTGGTCGGCGAGACGCAGTACTTC. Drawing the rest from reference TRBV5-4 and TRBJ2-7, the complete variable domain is ETGVTQSPTHLIKTRGQQVTLRCSSQSGHNTVSWYQQALGQGPQFIFQYYREEENGRGNFPPRFSGLQFPNYSSELNVNALELDDSALYLCASSLVGETQYFGPGTRLTVT.

CDR3 in amino acids: CSGREIAYNEQFF. Written as DNA, the CDR3 is TGCAGCGGGCGGGAGATCGCCTACAATGAGCAGTTCTTC. The genes are TRBV29-1 and TRBJ2-1, with 7 nucleotides matching TRBD2. With V trimmed by 7 bases and J by 2 bases, 5 bases remained unmatched. CDR3 length: 13 amino acids. Germline CDR1 reads SQVTM; CDR2 reads ANQGSEA.

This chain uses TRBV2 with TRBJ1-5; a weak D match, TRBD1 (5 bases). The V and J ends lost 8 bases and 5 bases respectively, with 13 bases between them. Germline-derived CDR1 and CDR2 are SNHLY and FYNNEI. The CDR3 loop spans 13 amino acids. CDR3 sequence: CASRGVSYQPQHF. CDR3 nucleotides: TGTGCCAGCCGGGGGGTATCATATCAGCCCCAGCATTTT.

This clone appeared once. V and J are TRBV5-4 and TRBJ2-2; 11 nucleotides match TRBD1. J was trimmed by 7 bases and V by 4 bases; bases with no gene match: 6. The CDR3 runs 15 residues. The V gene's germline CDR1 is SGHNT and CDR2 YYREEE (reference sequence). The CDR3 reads CASSRDRGRVGELFF. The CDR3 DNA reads TGTGCCAGCAGCCGGGACAGGGGGAGAGTCGGGGAGCTGTTTTTT.

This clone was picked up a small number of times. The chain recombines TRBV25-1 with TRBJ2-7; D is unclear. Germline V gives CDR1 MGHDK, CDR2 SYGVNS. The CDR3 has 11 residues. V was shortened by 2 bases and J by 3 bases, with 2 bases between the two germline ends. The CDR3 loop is CASSENYEQYF. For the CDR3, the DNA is TGTGCCAGCAGTGAAAACTACGAGCAGTACTTC.

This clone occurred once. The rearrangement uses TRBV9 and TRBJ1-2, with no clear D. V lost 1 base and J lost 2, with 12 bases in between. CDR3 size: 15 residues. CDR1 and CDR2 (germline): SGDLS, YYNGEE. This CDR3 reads CASSVTPGGNYGYTF. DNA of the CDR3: TGTGCCAGCAGCGTAACTCCCGGTGGCAACTATGGCTACACCTTC. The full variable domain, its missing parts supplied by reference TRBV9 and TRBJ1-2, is DSGVTQTPKHLITATGQRVTLRCSPRSGDLSVYWYQQSLDQGLQFLIQYYNGEERAKGNILERFSAQQFPDLHSELNLSSLELGDSALYFCASSVTPGGNYGYTFGSGTRLTVV.

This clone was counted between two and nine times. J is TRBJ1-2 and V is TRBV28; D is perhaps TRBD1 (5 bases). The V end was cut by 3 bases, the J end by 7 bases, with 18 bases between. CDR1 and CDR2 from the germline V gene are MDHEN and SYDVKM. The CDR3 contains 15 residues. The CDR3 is CASSLGGAGLRGYTF. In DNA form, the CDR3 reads TGTGCCAGCAGTTTGGGCGGGGCAGGGCTACGTGGCTACACCTTC.

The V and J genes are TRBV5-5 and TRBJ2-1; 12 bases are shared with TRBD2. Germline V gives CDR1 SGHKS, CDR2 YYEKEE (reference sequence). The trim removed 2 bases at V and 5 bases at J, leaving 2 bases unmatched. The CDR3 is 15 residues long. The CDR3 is CASSFRLAGDNEQFF. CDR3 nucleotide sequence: TGTGCCAGCAGCTTTCGACTAGCGGGAGACAATGAGCAGTTCTTC. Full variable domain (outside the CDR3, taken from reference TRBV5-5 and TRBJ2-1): DAGVTQSPTHLIKTRGQQVTLRCSPISGHKSVSWYQQVLGQGPQFIFQYYEKEERGRGNFPDRFSARQFPNYSSELNVNALLLGDSALYLCASSFRLAGDNEQFFGPGTRLTVL.

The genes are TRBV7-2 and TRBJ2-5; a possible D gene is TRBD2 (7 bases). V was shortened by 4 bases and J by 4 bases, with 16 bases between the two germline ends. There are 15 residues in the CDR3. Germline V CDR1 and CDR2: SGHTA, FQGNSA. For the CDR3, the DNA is TGTGCCAGCAGCTCCGGGGGGAGCAGGGGAGAGACCCAGTACTTC. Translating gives CASSSGGSRGETQYF. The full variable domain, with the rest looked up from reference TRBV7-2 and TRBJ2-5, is GAGVSQSPSNKVTEKGKDVELRCDPISGHTALYWYRQSLGQGLEFLIYFQGNSAPDKSGLPSDRFSAERTGGSVSTLTIQRTQQEDSAVYLCASSSGGSRGETQYFGPGTRLLVL.